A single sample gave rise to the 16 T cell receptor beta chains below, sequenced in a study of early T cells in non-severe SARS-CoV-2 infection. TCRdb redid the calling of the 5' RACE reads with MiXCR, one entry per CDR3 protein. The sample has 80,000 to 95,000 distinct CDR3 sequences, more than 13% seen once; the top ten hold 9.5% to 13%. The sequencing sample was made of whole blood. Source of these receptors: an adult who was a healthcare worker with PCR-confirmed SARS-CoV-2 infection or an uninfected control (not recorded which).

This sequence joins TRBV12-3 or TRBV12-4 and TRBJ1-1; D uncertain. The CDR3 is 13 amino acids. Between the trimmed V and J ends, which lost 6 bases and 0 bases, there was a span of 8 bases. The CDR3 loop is CASRRSVNTEAFF. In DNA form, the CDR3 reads TGTGCCAGCAGGCGCTCGGTGAACACTGAAGCTTTCTTT.

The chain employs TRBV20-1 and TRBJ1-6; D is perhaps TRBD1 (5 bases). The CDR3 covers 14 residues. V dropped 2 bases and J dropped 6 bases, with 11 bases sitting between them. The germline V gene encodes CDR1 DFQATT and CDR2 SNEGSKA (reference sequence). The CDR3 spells CSARQGLANSPLHF. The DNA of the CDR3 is TGCAGTGCTAGACAGGGTTTGGCTAATTCACCCCTCCACTTT.

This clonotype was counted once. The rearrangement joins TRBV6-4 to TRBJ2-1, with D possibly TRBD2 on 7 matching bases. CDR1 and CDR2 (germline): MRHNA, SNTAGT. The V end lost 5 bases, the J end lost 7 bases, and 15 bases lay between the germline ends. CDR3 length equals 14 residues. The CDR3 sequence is CASSPQGLTNEQFF. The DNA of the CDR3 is TGTGCCAGCAGTCCACAGGGACTAACGAATGAGCAGTTCTTC.

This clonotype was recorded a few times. CDR3 protein: CASRPGGFGRTDTQYF. The DNA of the CDR3 is TGTGCCAGCCGGCCGGGAGGGTTCGGACGCACAGATACGCAGTATTTT. The rearrangement joins TRBV2 to TRBJ2-3, with 8 bases matching TRBD2. Unmatched junction bases numbered 11, after V lost 8 bases and J lost 1 base. The germline V gene encodes CDR1 SNHLY and CDR2 FYNNEI. This CDR3 has 16 residues.

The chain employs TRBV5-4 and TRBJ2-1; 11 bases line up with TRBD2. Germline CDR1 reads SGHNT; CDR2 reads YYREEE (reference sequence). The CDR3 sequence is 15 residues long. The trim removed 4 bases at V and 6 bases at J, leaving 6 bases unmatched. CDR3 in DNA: TGTGCCAGCAGCATTAGCGGGGGGGCCTCCAATGAGCAGTTCTTC. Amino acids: CASSISGGASNEQFF.

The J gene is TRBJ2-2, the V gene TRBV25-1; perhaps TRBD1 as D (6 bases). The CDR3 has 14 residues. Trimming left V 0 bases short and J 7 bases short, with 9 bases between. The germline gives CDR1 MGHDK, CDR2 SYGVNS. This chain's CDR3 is CASSEYKGHGELFF. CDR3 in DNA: TGTGCCAGCAGTGAATACAAGGGACACGGGGAGCTGTTTTTT.

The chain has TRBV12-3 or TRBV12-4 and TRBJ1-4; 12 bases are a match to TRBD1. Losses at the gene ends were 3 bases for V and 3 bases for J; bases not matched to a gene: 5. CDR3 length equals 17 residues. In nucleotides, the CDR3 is TGTGCCAGCAGTTTGATGGGACAGGGGGCGGCTAATGAAAAACTGTTTTTT. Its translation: CASSLMGQGAANEKLFF.

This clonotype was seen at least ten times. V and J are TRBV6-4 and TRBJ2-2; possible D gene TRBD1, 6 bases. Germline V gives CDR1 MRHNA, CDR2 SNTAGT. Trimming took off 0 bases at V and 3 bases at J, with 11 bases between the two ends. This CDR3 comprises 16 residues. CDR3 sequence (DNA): TGTGCCAGCAGTGACTCTATAGGGGGTGACACCGGGGAGCTGTTTTTT. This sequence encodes CASSDSIGGDTGELFF.

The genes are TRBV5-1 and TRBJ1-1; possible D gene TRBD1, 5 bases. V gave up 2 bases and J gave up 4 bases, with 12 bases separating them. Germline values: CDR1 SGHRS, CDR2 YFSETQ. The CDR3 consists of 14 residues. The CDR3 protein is CASSFQGLGTEAFF. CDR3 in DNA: TGCGCCAGCAGCTTTCAGGGTTTGGGCACTGAAGCTTTCTTT.

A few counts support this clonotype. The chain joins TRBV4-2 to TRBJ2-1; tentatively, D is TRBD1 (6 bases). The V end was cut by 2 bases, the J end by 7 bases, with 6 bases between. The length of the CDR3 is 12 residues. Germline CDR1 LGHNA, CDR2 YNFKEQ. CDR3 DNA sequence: TGTGCCAGCAGCCAAAGGGGGAATGAGCAGTTCTTC. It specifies CASSQRGNEQFF.

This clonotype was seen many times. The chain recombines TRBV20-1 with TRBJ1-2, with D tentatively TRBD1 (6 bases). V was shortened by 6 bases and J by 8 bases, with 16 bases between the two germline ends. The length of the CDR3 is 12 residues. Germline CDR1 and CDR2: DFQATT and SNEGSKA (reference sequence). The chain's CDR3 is CSARTGLEGYTF. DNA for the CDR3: TGCAGTGCCAGAACAGGGCTCGAAGGCTACACCTTC.

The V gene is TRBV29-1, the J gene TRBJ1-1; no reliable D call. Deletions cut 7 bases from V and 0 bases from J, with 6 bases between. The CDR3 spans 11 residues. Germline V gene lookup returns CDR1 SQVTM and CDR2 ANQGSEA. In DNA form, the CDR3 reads TGCAGCGGCACCATGAACACTGAAGCTTTCTTT. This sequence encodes CSGTMNTEAFF.

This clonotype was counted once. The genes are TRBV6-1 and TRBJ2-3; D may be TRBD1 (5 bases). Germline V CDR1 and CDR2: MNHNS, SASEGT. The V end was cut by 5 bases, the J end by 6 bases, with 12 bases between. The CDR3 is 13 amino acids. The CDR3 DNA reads TGTGCCAGCAGTCCGCTCAGGGCTGATACGCAGTATTTT. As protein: CASSPLRADTQYF.

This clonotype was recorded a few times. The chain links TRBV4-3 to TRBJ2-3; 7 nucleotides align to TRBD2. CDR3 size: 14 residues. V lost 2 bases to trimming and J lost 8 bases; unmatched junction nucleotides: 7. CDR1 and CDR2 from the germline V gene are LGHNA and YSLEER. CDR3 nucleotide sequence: TGCGCCAGCAGCCAAAGCGGGGCCGGAGGTACGCAGTATTTT. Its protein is CASSQSGAGGTQYF.

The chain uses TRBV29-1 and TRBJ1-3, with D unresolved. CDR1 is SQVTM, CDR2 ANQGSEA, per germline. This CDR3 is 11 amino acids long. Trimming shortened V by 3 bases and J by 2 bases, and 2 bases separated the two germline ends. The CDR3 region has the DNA TGCAGCGTTGACGCTGGAAACACCATATATTTT. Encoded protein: CSVDAGNTIYF.

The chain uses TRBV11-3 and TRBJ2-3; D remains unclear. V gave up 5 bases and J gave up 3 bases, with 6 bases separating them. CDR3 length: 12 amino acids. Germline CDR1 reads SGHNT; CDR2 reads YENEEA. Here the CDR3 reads CASSLETDTQYF. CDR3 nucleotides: TGTGCCAGCAGCCTCGAAACAGATACGCAGTATTTT.